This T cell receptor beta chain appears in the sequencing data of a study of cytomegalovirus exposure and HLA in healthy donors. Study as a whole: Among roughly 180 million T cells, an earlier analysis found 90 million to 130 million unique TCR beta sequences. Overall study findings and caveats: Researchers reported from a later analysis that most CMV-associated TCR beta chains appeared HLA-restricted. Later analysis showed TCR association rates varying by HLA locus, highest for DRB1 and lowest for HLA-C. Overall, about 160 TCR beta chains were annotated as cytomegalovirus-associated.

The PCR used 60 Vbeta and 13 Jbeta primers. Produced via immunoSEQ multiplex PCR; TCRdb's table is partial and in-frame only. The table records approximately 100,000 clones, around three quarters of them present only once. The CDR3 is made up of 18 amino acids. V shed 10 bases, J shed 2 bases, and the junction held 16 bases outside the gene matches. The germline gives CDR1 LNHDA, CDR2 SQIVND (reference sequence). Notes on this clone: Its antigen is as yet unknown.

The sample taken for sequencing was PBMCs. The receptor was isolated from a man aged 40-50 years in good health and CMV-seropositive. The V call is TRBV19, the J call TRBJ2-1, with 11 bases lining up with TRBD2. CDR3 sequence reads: CATLRVAGGPITYNEQFF. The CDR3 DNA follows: TGTGCCACCCTCCGGGTAGCGGGGGGGCCCATCACCTACAATGAGCAGTTCTTC.